The 15 T cell receptor beta chains presented below share a single source sample, sequenced in a study of regulatory T cells in long-lasting Graves disease. To make TCR beta libraries, researchers used iRepertoire HTBI primers and Arm-PCR of CDR3 regions. One entry per CDR3 protein results from TCRdb running MiXCR on the multiplex PCR reads. Among 360,000 or so distinct CDR3 sequences listed, approximately 15% were seen once. Time point specified: newly diagnosed GD, antithyroid drugs for less than 3 months. PBMC-derived RNA was used for the TCR library. These same data were also listed under a study on T cells in Graves' hyperthyroidism and ophthalmopathy.

The material was peripheral blood mononuclear cells (PBMCs), obtained at new diagnosis, from a patient treated with antithyroid drugs. Receptors were obtained from a man in his forties or fifties with Graves disease.

This clonotype came up many times. This chain joins TRBV2 and TRBJ2-3; TRBD2 matches at 10 bases. CDR1 and CDR2 from the germline V gene are SNHLY and FYNNEI. This CDR3 has 15 amino acids. With 6 bases clipped from V and 6 bases from J, the junction kept 9 bases outside the gene matches. The CDR3 spells CASRRSGGAGDTQYF. The CDR3 DNA sequence: TGTGCCAGCAGACGAAGCGGGGGGGCAGGCGATACGCAGTATTTT.

The rearrangement links TRBV19 to TRBJ2-7; D gene uncertain. The V gene lost 8 bases and the J gene lost 3 bases, with 14 bases spanning the gap. Germline V gene lookup returns CDR1 LNHDA and CDR2 SQIVND (reference sequence). The CDR3 totals 13 residues. CDR3 residues: CASRPAGLYEQYF. The CDR3 nucleotides are TGTGCCAGTCGACCGGCAGGTCTCTACGAGCAGTACTTC.

This clonotype was counted many times. The chain employs TRBV10-3 and TRBJ1-2; perhaps TRBD1 as D (5 bases). The germline gives CDR1 ENHRY, CDR2 SYGVKD. This CDR3 spans 14 amino acids. V was shortened by 6 bases and J by 6 bases, with 17 bases between the two germline ends. CDR3 loop: CAIRPGLRSDGYTF. In nucleotides, the CDR3 is TGTGCCATCAGACCGGGACTCCGATCGGATGGCTACACCTTC.

As for this clonotype: A much larger clonotype is one base distant, so this may be a read error. V and J are TRBV27 and TRBJ2-5; D unresolved. Looked up from germline, CDR1 is MNHEY and CDR2 is SMNVEV (reference sequence). The CDR3 totals 15 residues. Trimming removed 6 bases from V and 11 bases from J, with 25 bases in between. As DNA, the CDR3 is TGTGCCAGCAGGAACGGCGCGACCTCCTACAATGAGCAGTACTTC. It is translated as CASRNGATSYNEQYF.

This clonotype was seen repeatedly, ten times or more. This chain joins TRBV20-1 and TRBJ1-2; the D is unclear. This CDR3 is 13 amino acids long. Looked up from germline, CDR1 is DFQATT and CDR2 is SNEGSKA (reference sequence). With 6 bases removed from V and 0 bases from J, the gap between germline ends came to 11 bases. The CDR3 DNA is TGCAGTGCCCCGGACGGAACTAACTATGGCTACACCTTC. This encodes CSAPDGTNYGYTF.

This clonotype was found many times. The V gene is TRBV30, the J gene TRBJ2-1; TRBD1 aligns across 7 bases. The V segment lost 7 bases and the J segment 0 bases; nucleotides outside the gene matches: 15. Germline values: CDR1 GTSNPN, CDR2 SVGIG (reference sequence). The CDR3 runs to 17 residues. CDR3: CAYKLAPRDSSYNEQFF. Written as DNA, the CDR3 is TGTGCCTACAAATTAGCCCCCCGGGACAGCTCCTACAATGAGCAGTTCTTC.

This chain joins TRBV27 and TRBJ2-1, with TRBD2 matching 13 bases. Trimming at V came to 6 bases and at J to 4 bases, leaving 6 bases not matched to a gene. The CDR3 runs 16 residues. Germline loops: CDR1 MNHEY, CDR2 SMNVEV (reference sequence). CDR3 loop: CASSKLAGGLYNEQFF. The DNA of the CDR3 is TGTGCCAGCAGCAAACTAGCGGGGGGGCTGTACAATGAGCAGTTCTTC.

This clonotype was observed at least ten times. The genes are TRBV20-1 and TRBJ1-2, with no clear D. Looked up from germline, CDR1 is DFQATT and CDR2 is SNEGSKA (reference sequence). This CDR3 is built from 11 residues. Trimming took off 7 bases at V and 2 bases at J, with 8 bases between the two ends. CDR3 coding DNA: TGCAGTGTGGGTAGAAACTATGGCTACACCTTC. Residues: CSVGRNYGYTF.

The chain has TRBV30 and TRBJ1-6, with a possible D match to TRBD1 (6 bases). Germline lookup yields CDR1 GTSNPN and CDR2 SVGIG (reference sequence). Trimming cost V 2 bases and J 7 bases, with 21 bases left between them. The CDR3 runs 17 residues. CDR3 DNA sequence: TGTGCCTGGAGTCAAAACTACGGACAGCCCAGGAATTCACCCCTCCACTTT. Translation gives CAWSQNYGQPRNSPLHF. The full variable domain, its missing parts supplied by reference TRBV30 and TRBJ1-6, is SQTIHQWPATLVQPVGSPLSLECTVEGTSNPNLYWYRQAAGRGLQLLFYSVGIGQISSEVPQNLSASRPQDRQFILSSKKLLLSDSGFYLCAWSQNYGQPRNSPLHFGNGTRLTVT.

There are many counts of this clonotype. The chain has TRBV5-1 and TRBJ2-2, with D tentatively TRBD2 (7 bases). CDR3 length: 16 residues. The V gene lost 4 bases and the J gene lost 4 bases, with 17 bases spanning the gap. In germline, CDR1 is SGHRS, CDR2 YFSETQ. CDR3 bases: TGCGCCAGCAGCCCCGCCGGGGGGCCCATCACCGGGGAGCTGTTTTTT. It codes for CASSPAGGPITGELFF.

In this sample, this clonotype turned up many times. The chain couples TRBV11-2 to TRBJ2-7; perhaps TRBD1 as D (5 bases). Germline CDR1 reads SGHAT; CDR2 reads FQNNGV. The CDR3 contains 15 residues. V gave up 6 bases and J gave up 2 bases, with 17 bases separating them. The CDR3 DNA reads TGTGCCAGCAGTCTCAAGGGTCAGGGCACCTACGAGCAGTACTTC. Its protein is CASSLKGQGTYEQYF.

This clonotype was observed at least ten times. V usage is TRBV18 and J usage is TRBJ2-1; TRBD2 aligns across 9 bases. The ends lost 3 bases at V and 7 bases at J; junction bases unmatched: 13. Per germline, CDR1 KGHSH and CDR2 LQKENI. The CDR3 runs to 17 residues. The CDR3 reads CASSPYGGSGGRNEQFF. The CDR3 region has the DNA TGTGCCAGCTCACCCTATGGGGGTAGCGGGGGTCGAAATGAGCAGTTCTTC.

This clonotype was detected many times. The V gene is TRBV7-2, the J gene TRBJ1-2; TRBD1 aligns across 7 bases. The CDR3 covers 15 residues. V lost 0 bases to trimming and J lost 4 bases; unmatched junction nucleotides: 5. From germline, CDR1 is SGHTA and CDR2 FQGNSA. CDR3 nucleotides: TGTGCCAGCAGCTTAGCAGGGGGCGCGGGCTATGGCTACACCTTC. It yields the protein CASSLAGGAGYGYTF.

This clonotype was seen a handful of times. The gene calls are TRBV3-1 and TRBJ1-5; D is unclear. CDR3 length equals 14 residues. V lost 3 bases to trimming and J lost 0 bases, with 6 bases between them. Per the germline V gene, CDR1 is LGHDT and CDR2 is YNNKEL (reference sequence). As DNA, the CDR3 is TGTGCCAGCAGCCAGGGATATAGCAATCAGCCCCAGCATTTT. Its translation is CASSQGYSNQPQHF.

This clonotype turned up a few times. The chain carries TRBV29-1 and TRBJ1-4, with a weak D call TRBD1 (5 bases). Trimming left V 7 bases short and J 8 bases short, with 11 bases between. Germline V gene lookup returns CDR1 SQVTM and CDR2 ANQGSEA. The CDR3 length is 11 residues. The CDR3 bases are TGCAGCGCCCGGGGCCGGGAAAAACTGTTTTTT. It yields the protein CSARGREKLFF.